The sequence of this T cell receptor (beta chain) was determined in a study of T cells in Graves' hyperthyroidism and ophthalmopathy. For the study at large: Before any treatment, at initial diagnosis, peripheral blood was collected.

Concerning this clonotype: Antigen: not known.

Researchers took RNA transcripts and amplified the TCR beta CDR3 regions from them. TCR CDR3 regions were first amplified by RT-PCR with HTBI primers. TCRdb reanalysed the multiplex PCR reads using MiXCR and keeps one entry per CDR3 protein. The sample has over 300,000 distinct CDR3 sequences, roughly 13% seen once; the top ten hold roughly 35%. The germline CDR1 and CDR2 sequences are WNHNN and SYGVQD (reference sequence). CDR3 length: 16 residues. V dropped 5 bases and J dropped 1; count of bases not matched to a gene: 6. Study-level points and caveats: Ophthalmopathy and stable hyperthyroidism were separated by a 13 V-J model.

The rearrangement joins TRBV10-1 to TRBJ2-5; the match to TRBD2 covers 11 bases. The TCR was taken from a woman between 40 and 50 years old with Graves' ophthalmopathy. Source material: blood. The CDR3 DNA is TGCGCCAGCAGTCCTGGACTAGCGGGCTTCCAAGAGACCCAGTACTTC. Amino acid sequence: CASSPGLAGFQETQYF.